One sample yielded the 13 T cell receptor beta chains listed below, sequenced in a study of T cell changes during pregnancy in multiple sclerosis. Assay: immunoSEQ multiplex PCR; the TCRdb copy retains only in-frame clones and omits some. The sample has 50,000 to 75,000 clones, approximately 90% seen once. The source was peripheral blood, collected in the third trimester of pregnancy. These receptors were collected from a female donor in good health, enrolled as a control in a pregnancy study.

J is TRBJ1-1 and V is TRBV7-3; 11 bases align to TRBD1. V lost 5 bases and J lost 4; bases outside the gene matches: 9. The CDR3 runs to 16 residues. Germline V gene sequence: CDR1 SGHTA, CDR2 FQGTGA. The DNA for the CDR3 is TGTGCCAGCAGCCTCGGACAGGGGGCTGGATTCACTGAAGCTTTCTTT. This gives the protein CASSLGQGAGFTEAFF.

This chain links TRBV10-3 with TRBJ1-1; D ambiguous. Trimming took 6 bases from V and 1 from J, leaving 9 bases between them. Germline loops: CDR1 ENHRY, CDR2 SYGVKD. The CDR3 loop spans 13 amino acids. Here the CDR3 reads CAISPAGNTEAFF. As DNA, the CDR3 is TGTGCCATCAGCCCTGCAGGGAACACTGAAGCTTTCTTT.

This clone came up a few times. The DNA for the CDR3 is TGTGCCAGCAGCGGTGGGACTCTCACTGAAGCTTTCTTT. Translated, it gives CASSGGTLTEAFF. V usage is TRBV13 and J usage is TRBJ1-1, with D possibly being TRBD1 (5 bases). The CDR3 consists of 13 residues. Germline V gene lookup returns CDR1 PRHDT and CDR2 FYEKMQ (reference sequence). The V end was cut by 5 bases, the J end by 4 bases, with 11 bases between.

By share of the sample, this clone is medium-sized. The genes are TRBV6-1 and TRBJ1-2; no clear D gene. The CDR3 is 17 residues long. The germline V gene encodes CDR1 MNHNS and CDR2 SASEGT. The V end was cut by 4 bases, the J end by 3 bases, with 21 bases between. As DNA, the CDR3 is TGTGCCAGCAGTGCCCTACTAAGTCTCATCTCCGACTATGGCTACACCTTC. Its translation: CASSALLSLISDYGYTF.

This chain connects TRBV7-2 to TRBJ2-1; 7 positions match TRBD1. The CDR3 extends over 15 amino acids. V shed 2 bases, J shed 10 bases, and the junction held 11 bases outside the gene matches. Germline CDR1 SGHTA, CDR2 FQGNSA. The CDR3, as DNA: TGTGCCAGCAGCTTATTCACCGTAGGGGGCGGCGAGCAGTTCTTC. This gives the protein CASSLFTVGGGEQFF. Based on the CDR3 plus reference TRBV7-2 and TRBJ2-1, the full variable domain is GAGVSQSPSNKVTEKGKDVELRCDPISGHTALYWYRQSLGQGLEFLIYFQGNSAPDKSGLPSDRFSAERTGGSVSTLTIQRTQQEDSAVYLCASSLFTVGGGEQFFGPGTRLTVL.

This clone was seen only once. The chain recombines TRBV4-3 with TRBJ2-5; D might be TRBD1 (8 bases). CDR3 length equals 16 residues. Trimming shortened V by 0 bases and J by 7 bases, and 18 bases separated the two germline ends. CDR1 and CDR2 from the germline V gene are LGHNA and YSLEER. This CDR3 reads CASSQEITGGGGTQYF. CDR3 DNA sequence: TGCGCCAGCAGCCAAGAAATCACAGGGGGGGGTGGGACCCAGTACTTC.

The chain couples TRBV7-5 to TRBJ2-7; TRBD2 reflects the table's D call only, with no check against the DNA. TRBV7-5 is a recognized pseudogene. The CDR3 is 15 residues long. The chain's CDR3 is CVRSLVSGRIHEQYF. CDR3 sequence (DNA): TGTGTCAGAAGCTTAGTTAGCGGGAGGATCCACGAGCAGTACTTC.

The chain recombines TRBV7-8 with TRBJ1-2; 8 bases align to TRBD1. V was clipped by 5 bases and J by 13 bases; unmatched bases: 9. CDR3 size: 12 residues. The germline CDR1 and CDR2 sequences are SGHVS and FQNEAQ. Written as DNA, the CDR3 is TGTGCCAGCAGCCCAGGGGGCGTGACGGCCACCTTC. This gives the protein CASSPGGVTATF.

The rearrangement uses TRBV18 and TRBJ1-3; 7 bases agree with TRBD1. Germline lookup yields CDR1 KGHSH and CDR2 LQKENI. This CDR3 has 15 amino acids. V was clipped by 5 bases and J by 0 bases; unmatched bases: 4. The CDR3 nucleotides are TGTGCCAGCTCAGCCGGGACAGTCTCTGGAAACACCATATATTTT. Translation: CASSAGTVSGNTIYF.

The chain recombines TRBV27 with TRBJ1-2; 8 bases match TRBD1. After removal of 8 bases from V and 5 bases from J, the junction contained 16 bases not matched to a gene. Germline V gene sequence: CDR1 MNHEY, CDR2 SMNVEV (reference sequence). CDR3 size: 16 residues. CDR3 sequence (DNA): TGTGCCAGCGGGCCGTACCAATTAACAGGGGGTTATGGCTACACCTTC. It yields the protein CASGPYQLTGGYGYTF.

This chain connects TRBV28 to TRBJ1-2; D gene ambiguous. CDR3 size: 14 residues. Trimming took off 3 bases at V and 8 bases at J, with 16 bases between the two ends. From germline, CDR1 is MDHEN and CDR2 SYDVKM. CDR3 sequence (DNA): TGTGCCAGCAGTTTTAACGGACTCGAGTCGGGCTACACCTTC. This gives the protein CASSFNGLESGYTF.

Only one count was recorded for this clone. The rearrangement uses TRBV7-2 and TRBJ2-5; the match to TRBD1 covers 8 bases. V trimming: 3 bases; J trimming: 5 bases; junction bases outside the gene matches: 5. The CDR3 contains 14 residues. CDR1 SGHTA and CDR2 FQGNSA come from the germline V gene. CDR3 sequence (DNA): TGTGCCAGCAGCTTCTCAGGGGGCAGGGAGACCCAGTACTTC. Protein product: CASSFSGGRETQYF.

The gene calls are TRBV11-3 and TRBJ2-3, with TRBD1 matching 10 bases. The CDR3 runs 17 residues. V shed 4 bases, J shed 2 bases, and the junction held 9 bases outside the gene matches. Germline values: CDR1 SGHNT, CDR2 YENEEA. The CDR3 DNA follows: TGTGCCAGCAGCTCCAGACCGGGACAGGGGATCACAGATACGCAGTATTTT. It is translated as CASSSRPGQGITDTQYF.